The 18 T cell receptor beta chains listed next were all sequenced from one sample in a study of regulatory dendritic cells for organ transplantation. Antigens of these TCRs are unknown. Here immunoSEQ multiplex PCR was the method, and the copy in TCRdb shows in-frame clones only, minus some. This table holds approximately 4,400 clones, about two thirds found once. Allogeneic regulatory or mature dendritic cells were co-cultured for approximately 5 days with CFSE-labeled sorted T cells at 1:10. What was sequenced was memory CD8+ T cells from blood cultured with dendritic cells. Subset meaning: CD45RO+ memory T cells. The receptors derive from a human donor in good health.

V usage is TRBV28 and J usage is TRBJ2-5; 10 nucleotides align to TRBD1. Germline loops: CDR1 MDHEN, CDR2 SYDVKM. The CDR3 runs to 18 residues. V shed 2 bases, J shed 6 bases, and the junction held 15 bases outside the gene matches. The CDR3 nucleotides read TGTGCCAGCAGTTTAGGAGGGGGGACGGGACAGGGGAGAAAGACCCAGTACTTC. Residues: CASSLGGGTGQGRKTQYF.

This chain links TRBV30 with TRBJ2-1; 8 bases agree with TRBD2. After removal of 0 bases from V and 8 bases from J, the junction contained 6 bases not matched to a gene. The germline gives CDR1 GTSNPN, CDR2 SVGIG (reference sequence). The CDR3 extends over 14 amino acids. CDR3 sequence (DNA): TGTGCCTGGAGTGTAAAGCGGGAGAGCGATGAGCAGTTCTTC. This encodes CAWSVKRESDEQFF.

The rearrangement uses TRBV5-1 and TRBJ1-2; no clear D gene. CDR3 length: 17 residues. Germline CDR1 reads SGHRS; CDR2 reads YFSETQ. Trimming removed 5 bases from V and 8 bases from J, with 28 bases in between. CDR3 in DNA: TGCGCCAGCAGTCGACTTAGAACCCCCCCTGCGCGAAAAGGCTACACCTTC. Its translation is CASSRLRTPPARKGYTF.

The V and J genes are TRBV27 and TRBJ2-2; 9 positions match TRBD1. CDR1 and CDR2 from the germline V gene are MNHEY and SMNVEV (reference sequence). Trimming cost V 3 bases and J 2 bases; bases outside gene matches: 13. The CDR3 totals 19 residues. In DNA, the CDR3 is TGTGCCAGCAGTTTTAGGGCCCGTTACAGGGGGCAAAACACCGGGGAGCTGTTTTTT. It yields the protein CASSFRARYRGQNTGELFF.

The V gene is TRBV4-3, the J gene TRBJ2-2, with 9 bases lining up with TRBD2. Germline V gene data show CDR1 as LGHNA and CDR2 as YSLEER. V was pared by 0 bases and J by 7 bases, with 15 bases of the junction left unmatched. This CDR3 spans 19 amino acids. The CDR3 loop is CASSQDELDSGSSIGELFF. CDR3 coding DNA: TGCGCCAGCAGCCAAGATGAGTTGGATAGCGGGAGTTCAATCGGGGAGCTGTTTTTT.

J is TRBJ2-7 and V is TRBV6-1; D is ambiguous. With 1 base removed from V and 7 bases from J, the gap between germline ends came to 17 bases. The CDR3 is 15 amino acids. Germline CDR1 and CDR2: MNHNS and SASEGT. DNA for the CDR3: TGTGCCAGCAGTGAAGGCCACGGCGAAAGCCTGGAGCAGTACTTC. This codes for CASSEGHGESLEQYF.

The chain employs TRBV9 and TRBJ2-1; TRBD1 matches at 10 bases. Germline trimming cut 3 bases from V and 5 bases from J; bases unmatched to any gene: 5. This CDR3 comprises 15 residues. Germline CDR1 and CDR2: SGDLS and YYNGEE. The CDR3 protein is CASSGSGTGDNEQFF. For the CDR3, the DNA is TGTGCCAGCAGCGGATCCGGGACAGGGGACAATGAGCAGTTCTTC.

The chain combines TRBV7-2 with TRBJ1-2; weak D call: TRBD1 (5 bases). V was pared by 1 base and J by 4 bases, with 13 bases between. The CDR3 covers 15 residues. Germline V CDR1 and CDR2: SGHTA, FQGNSA. The CDR3 region is CASSLEGGASYGYTF. The CDR3 bases are TGTGCCAGCAGCTTAGAAGGTGGGGCCAGCTATGGCTACACCTTC.

CDR3 protein: CASSQDGTRLDTQYF. The CDR3, as DNA: TGCGCCAGCAGCCAGGACGGGACTAGGCTAGATACGCAGTATTTT. The chain carries TRBV4-3 and TRBJ2-3; 8 bases match TRBD2. The CDR3 is made up of 15 amino acids. V trimming: 3 bases; J trimming: 5 bases; junction bases outside the gene matches: 7. Germline CDR1 LGHNA, CDR2 YSLEER.

The chain uses TRBV9 and TRBJ2-5; 8 positions match TRBD1. This CDR3 contains 15 residues. Germline V CDR1 and CDR2: SGDLS, YYNGEE. The V segment lost 0 bases and the J segment 4 bases; nucleotides outside the gene matches: 5. DNA for the CDR3: TGTGCCAGCAGCGTAGCTGGACAGGGTATAGAGACCCAGTACTTC. As protein: CASSVAGQGIETQYF. Combining the CDR3 with reference TRBV9 and TRBJ2-5 gives the whole variable domain DSGVTQTPKHLITATGQRVTLRCSPRSGDLSVYWYQQSLDQGLQFLIQYYNGEERAKGNILERFSAQQFPDLHSELNLSSLELGDSALYFCASSVAGQGIETQYFGPGTRLLVL.

The rearrangement uses TRBV30 and TRBJ2-6; D might be TRBD1 or TRBD2, each matching 5 bases. The CDR3 extends over 16 amino acids. Trimming shortened V by 4 bases and J by 0 bases, and 13 bases separated the two germline ends. The germline V gene has CDR1 GTSNPN and CDR2 SVGIG (reference sequence). This CDR3 reads CAWTRGSLSGANVLTF. CDR3 DNA: TGTGCCTGGACCCGGGGCAGTCTCTCTGGGGCCAACGTCCTGACTTTC.

The rearrangement links TRBV7-9 to TRBJ2-4; 8 bases are a match to TRBD2. The CDR3 runs 16 residues. Germline values: CDR1 SEHNR, CDR2 FQNEAQ (reference sequence). J was trimmed by 2 bases and V by 5 bases; bases with no gene match: 8. The CDR3: CASSPREGGTKNIQYF. The CDR3 nucleotides are TGTGCCAGCAGCCCCCGGGAGGGGGGAACCAAAAACATTCAGTACTTC.

CDR3 DNA: TGCAGCGTTTTATCTGTCTCCTCTGGGGCCAACGTCCTGACTTTC. Amino acid sequence: CSVLSVSSGANVLTF. This chain links TRBV29-1 with TRBJ2-6; D remains unclear. V was clipped by 5 bases and J by 0 bases, with 11 bases between them. The CDR3 has 15 amino acids. The V gene's germline CDR1 is SQVTM and CDR2 ANQGSEA.

The chain uses TRBV4-3 and TRBJ2-7, with D perhaps matching TRBD2 (5 bases). This CDR3 has 14 residues. V lost 1 base and J 4 bases, leaving 11 bases between the germline ends. CDR1 is LGHNA, CDR2 YSLEER, per germline. The CDR3: CASSQARGRYEQYF. CDR3 bases: TGCGCCAGCAGCCAAGCCCGGGGTCGGTACGAGCAGTACTTC.

The chain joins TRBV5-6 to TRBJ2-3, with D possibly being TRBD1 (6 bases). Trimming cost V 2 bases and J 5 bases, with 18 bases left between them. Germline-derived CDR1 and CDR2 are SGHDT and YYEEEE. The CDR3 is 16 residues long. The CDR3 region is CASSFFGSGARDTQYF. The DNA of the CDR3 is TGTGCCAGCAGCTTTTTCGGTTCAGGGGCCCGAGATACGCAGTATTTT.

The chain has TRBV6-4 and TRBJ2-1; 11 bases fit TRBD2. V lost 0 bases to trimming and J lost 6 bases; unmatched junction nucleotides: 1. The CDR3 runs to 15 residues. Germline CDR1 is MRHNA and CDR2 is SNTAGT. CDR3 amino acids: CASSDSSGGANEQFF. CDR3 DNA sequence: TGTGCCAGCAGTGACTCTAGCGGGGGGGCCAATGAGCAGTTCTTC.

The rearrangement joins TRBV7-2 to TRBJ2-1, with D maybe TRBD1 (6 bases). Germline assignment: CDR1 SGHTA and CDR2 FQGNSA. The V gene lost 2 bases and the J gene lost 12 bases, with 11 bases spanning the gap. The CDR3 sequence is 12 residues long. The CDR3 nucleotides are TGTGCCAGCAGCTTAAGGGGGACCGGGCAGTTCTTC. Translated, it gives CASSLRGTGQFF.

The rearrangement links TRBV5-6 to TRBJ2-1; 7 bases map to TRBD2. Germline assignment: CDR1 SGHDT and CDR2 YYEEEE. The CDR3 loop spans 17 amino acids. V dropped 2 bases and J dropped 0; count of bases not matched to a gene: 8. The CDR3 loop reads CASSFILARSSYNEQFF. DNA of the CDR3: TGTGCCAGCAGCTTCATACTAGCGCGTAGCTCCTACAATGAGCAGTTCTTC.